The present TCR beta chain was sequenced within a study of blood T cells in healthy people across ages. Study background: Template switching picked up about one barcoded beta molecule for each two T cells.

The study isolated at least 7 million PBMCs from each sample. Then a second PCR, running roughly 7 to 11 cycles, was carried out with a sample-barcoded 5' primer and a J-beta primer mix. Through a template-switch adaptor with 12 random nucleotides, each cDNA molecule received a tag. TCRdb independently ran MiXCR on the 5' RACE reads; one entry per CDR3 protein. The sample lists fewer than 2 million distinct CDR3 sequences, 39% occurring once. J was trimmed by 0 bases and V by 3 bases; bases with no gene match: 5. The germline gives CDR1 SQVTM, CDR2 ANQGSEA. This CDR3 region has 15 residues. This clonotype was counted only a few times. Its antigen is not identified. Study-wide results and limits: Per million T cells, TCR beta diversity dropped roughly linearly as age increased.

The J gene is TRBJ2-7, the V gene TRBV29-1; 10 positions match TRBD2. The sequencing input was blood. The receptor was derived from a human donor in good health. Written as DNA, the CDR3 is TGCAGCGTTGAGGTGAGCGGGGGGGCCTCCTACGAGCAGTACTTC. Its translation is CSVEVSGGASYEQYF.